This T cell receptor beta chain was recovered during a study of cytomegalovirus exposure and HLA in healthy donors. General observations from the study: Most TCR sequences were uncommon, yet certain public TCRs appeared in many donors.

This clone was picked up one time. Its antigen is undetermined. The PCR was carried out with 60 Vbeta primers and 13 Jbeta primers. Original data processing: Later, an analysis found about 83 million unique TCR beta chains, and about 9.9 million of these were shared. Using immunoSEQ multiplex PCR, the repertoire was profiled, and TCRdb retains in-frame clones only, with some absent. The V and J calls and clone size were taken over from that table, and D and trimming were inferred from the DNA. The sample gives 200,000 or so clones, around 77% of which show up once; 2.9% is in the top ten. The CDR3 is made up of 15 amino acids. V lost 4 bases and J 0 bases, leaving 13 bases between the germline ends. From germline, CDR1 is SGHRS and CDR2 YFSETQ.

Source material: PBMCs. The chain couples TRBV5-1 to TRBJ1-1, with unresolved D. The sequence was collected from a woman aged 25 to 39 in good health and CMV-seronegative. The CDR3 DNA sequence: TGCGCCAGCAGCCCCCTGAGAGAGATGAACACTGAAGCTTTCTTT. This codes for CASSPLREMNTEAFF.